These T cell receptor beta chains were read from a single sample in a study of Tregs in tolerant kidney transplant recipients. Clones were sequenced by immunoSEQ multiplex PCR, and TCRdb holds only the in-frame ones, with some missing. In the table there are about 110,000 clones, 90% of which are singletons. The specimen comprised CD4+ T cells from blood, sampled before the transplant. The source is a human donor who received a combined kidney and bone marrow transplant. Both conserved end residues are part of each CDR3. A D gene is named only where the DNA matches it firmly. Clone size is stated in some rows and not others, as once, few, many or a class when expanded.

V gene	J gene	CDR3 length	D gene	clone size	CDR3 protein	CDR3 DNA
TRBV10-3	TRBJ2-3	14	-	-	CAISEIDSSRTQYF	TGTGCCATCAGTGAGATAGACTCGAGTCGTACGCAGTATTTT
TRBV28	TRBJ1-4	14	-	-	CASSLPQGGEKLFF	TGTGCCAGCAGTCTCCCCCAGGGAGGAGAAAAACTGTTTTTT
TRBV9	TRBJ2-3	16	TRBD2	-	CASSLRLAGGPDTQYF	TGTGCCAGCAGCCTCCGACTAGCGGGAGGGCCAGATACGCAGTATTTT
TRBV6-4	TRBJ1-2	15	-	-	CASLVGGPSSAGYTF	TGTGCCAGCCTGGTAGGGGGTCCCTCAAGTGCTGGCTACACCTTC
TRBV28	TRBJ2-1	20	TRBD1	-	CASRQYTPGQRRTPNNEQFF	TGTGCCAGCAGACAGTACACACCGGGACAGCGTAGAACCCCCAACAATGAGCAGTTCTTC
TRBV10-2	TRBJ1-2	13	-	-	CASSGQGNYGYTF	TGCGCCAGCAGTGGGCAGGGCAACTATGGCTACACCTTC
TRBV7-9	TRBJ2-1	15	-	-	CASSLDSRGLGEQFF	TGTGCCAGCAGCTTGGACAGCAGGGGTTTGGGTGAGCAGTTCTTC
TRBV25-1	TRBJ2-1	15	TRBD2	-	CASQTPGRGGNEQFF	TGTGCCAGCCAAACTCCGGGACGGGGGGGGAATGAGCAGTTCTTC
TRBV14	TRBJ2-1	15	TRBD2	-	CASSRLAGGYNEQFF	TGTGCCAGCAGCCGGCTAGCGGGAGGGTACAATGAGCAGTTCTTC
TRBV28	TRBJ1-5	18	TRBD1	-	CASSSLLGTGDSNQPQHF	TGTGCCAGCAGCTCTCTACTGGGGACAGGCGATAGCAATCAGCCCCAGCATTTT
TRBV29-1	TRBJ2-3	17	-	-	CSVEKRRGWGSTDTQYF	TGCAGCGTTGAAAAGCGGAGGGGCTGGGGTAGCACAGATACGCAGTATTTT
TRBV14	TRBJ2-3	11	-	-	CASSYRDTQYF	TGTGCCAGCAGCTACAGAGATACGCAGTATTTT
TRBV7-8	TRBJ1-3	15	-	-	CASSSTGISGNTIYF	TGTGCCAGCAGCTCTACAGGGATCTCTGGAAACACCATATATTTT
TRBV10-3	TRBJ2-2	18	TRBD1	-	CAISGGMGQGRDTGELFF	TGTGCCATCAGTGGAGGGATGGGACAGGGCCGGGACACCGGGGAGCTGTTTTTT
TRBV20-1	TRBJ2-7	11	-	-	CSAPDYYEQYF	TGCAGTGCCCCCGACTACTACGAGCAGTACTTC
TRBV7-8	TRBJ2-3	14	-	-	CASSLGQITDTQYF	TGTGCCAGCAGCTTAGGGCAGATCACAGATACGCAGTATTTT
TRBV11-2	TRBJ1-1	14	TRBD1	-	CASSLSTGGTEAFF	TGTGCCAGCAGCTTGTCAACAGGGGGCACTGAAGCTTTCTTT
TRBV6-4	TRBJ1-2	17	TRBD1	-	CASSDSTGGVKNYGYTF	TGTGCCAGCAGTGACTCGACAGGGGGTGTAAAGAACTATGGCTACACCTTC
TRBV2	TRBJ2-2	20	TRBD2	-	CASSRTGLAGWDSNTGELFF	TGTGCCAGCAGTAGAACAGGACTAGCGGGTTGGGACTCGAACACCGGGGAGCTGTTTTTT
TRBV5-1	TRBJ2-1	14	TRBD2	-	CTSGREDSYNEQFF	TGCACCTCGGGCCGGGAGGACTCCTACAATGAGCAGTTCTTC
TRBV7-2	TRBJ1-1	13	TRBD1	-	CASRKGADSEAFF	TGTGCCAGCAGAAAGGGGGCTGACTCCGAAGCTTTCTTT
TRBV7-2	TRBJ1-4	15	-	once	CASSPTRAPNEKLFF	TGTGCCAGCAGCCCAACTAGGGCTCCTAATGAAAAACTGTTTTTT
TRBV15	TRBJ2-2	13	-	-	CATPRLVTGELFF	TGTGCCACCCCTAGACTCGTCACCGGGGAGCTGTTTTTT
TRBV7-9	TRBJ1-2	14	TRBD1	-	CASSGTGANYGYTF	TGTGCCAGCAGCGGGACAGGGGCGAACTATGGCTACACCTTC
TRBV6-1	TRBJ2-1	14	-	-	CASSERDRYNEQFF	TGTGCCAGCAGTGAAAGAGACAGATACAATGAGCAGTTCTTC
TRBV28	TRBJ1-2	14	-	-	CASTREAQGLGYTF	TGTGCCAGCACCCGAGAAGCCCAGGGGCTTGGCTACACCTTC
TRBV11-2	TRBJ1-1	15	TRBD1	-	CASSLVAGGTVEAFF	TGTGCCAGCAGCTTAGTCGCAGGGGGAACAGTTGAAGCTTTCTTT